This TCR beta chain is drawn from a study of CD4 T cells in relation to SARS-CoV-2 and coronaviruses. Across the whole study: PBMCs were cultured with antigen for roughly 10 days before TCR beta sequencing. The HLA restriction of the shared crossreactive spike epitopes was mapped.

The CDR3 is 14 residues long. Profiling relied on immunoSEQ multiplex PCR, and the TCRdb table lists in-frame clones only, not all of them. The sample records about 36,000 clones, more than 65% being singletons. General observations from the study: The cross-reactivity analysis covered only spike protein, not other viral proteins.

Roughly 10^5 naive or memory CD4+ cells were cultured with CEF peptides for around eleven days. As regards this clone: What it binds is not known.

This clonotype originated in an adult with COVID-19. V is TRBV21-1 and J is TRBJ2-7; no check of the table's D call, TRBD2, against the DNA was made. TRBV21-1 is described as a pseudogene. Sequencing was carried out using memory CD4+ T cells from PBMCs, cultured in vitro. The CDR3 DNA reads as TGTGCCAGCAGCACCAAGCGGGAGGTGTACGAGCAGTACTTC. Encoded protein: CASSTKREVYEQYF.